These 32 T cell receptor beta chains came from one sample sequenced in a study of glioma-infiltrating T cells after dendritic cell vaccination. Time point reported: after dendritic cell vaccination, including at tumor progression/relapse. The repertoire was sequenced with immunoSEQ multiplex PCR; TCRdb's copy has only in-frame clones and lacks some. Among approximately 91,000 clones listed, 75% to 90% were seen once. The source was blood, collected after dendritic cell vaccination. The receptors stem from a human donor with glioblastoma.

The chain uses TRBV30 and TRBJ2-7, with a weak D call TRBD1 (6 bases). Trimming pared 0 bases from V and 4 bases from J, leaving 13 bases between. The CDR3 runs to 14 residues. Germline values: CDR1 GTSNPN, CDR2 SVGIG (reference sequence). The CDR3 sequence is CAWSVQGGAYEQYV. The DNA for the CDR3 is TGTGCCTGGAGTGTACAGGGTGGTGCTTACGAGCAGTACGTC.

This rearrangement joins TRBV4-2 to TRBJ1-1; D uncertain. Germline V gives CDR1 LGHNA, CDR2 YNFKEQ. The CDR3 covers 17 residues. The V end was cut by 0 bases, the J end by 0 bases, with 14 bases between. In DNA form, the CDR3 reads TGTGCCAGCAGCCAAGATTCCGGGAGGATCATGAACACTGAAGCTTTCTTT. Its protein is CASSQDSGRIMNTEAFF.

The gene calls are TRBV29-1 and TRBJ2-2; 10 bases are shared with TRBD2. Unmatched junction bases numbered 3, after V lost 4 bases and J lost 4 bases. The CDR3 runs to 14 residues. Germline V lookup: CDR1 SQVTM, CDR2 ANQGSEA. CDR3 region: CSVGLAGVTGELFF. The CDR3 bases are TGCAGCGTTGGGCTAGCGGGAGTCACCGGGGAGCTGTTTTTT.

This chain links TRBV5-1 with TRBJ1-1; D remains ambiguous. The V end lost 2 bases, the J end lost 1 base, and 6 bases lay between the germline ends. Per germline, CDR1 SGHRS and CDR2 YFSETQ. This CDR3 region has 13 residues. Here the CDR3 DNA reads TGCGCCAGCAGCTTTGGGCAGAACACTGAAGCTTTCTTT. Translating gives CASSFGQNTEAFF.

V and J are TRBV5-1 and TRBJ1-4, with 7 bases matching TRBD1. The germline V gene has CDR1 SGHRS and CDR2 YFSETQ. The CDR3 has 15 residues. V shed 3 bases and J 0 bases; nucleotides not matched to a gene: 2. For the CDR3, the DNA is TGCGCCAGCAGCTCAGGGGGGACAACTAATGAAAAACTGTTTTTT. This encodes CASSSGGTTNEKLFF.

The DNA for the CDR3 is TGCGCCAGCAGCCAAGGACAGGGGGCGCGAAGTAATGAAAAACTGTTTTTT. Translation gives CASSQGQGARSNEKLFF. The chain is built from TRBV4-1 and TRBJ1-4, with TRBD1 matching over 10 bases. The V segment lost 1 base and the J segment 4 bases; nucleotides outside the gene matches: 6. CDR1 is MGHRA and CDR2 is YSYEKL in the germline V gene. The CDR3 runs to 17 residues.

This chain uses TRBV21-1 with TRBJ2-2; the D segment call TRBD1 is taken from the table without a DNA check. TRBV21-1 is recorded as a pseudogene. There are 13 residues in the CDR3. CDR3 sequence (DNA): TGTGCCAGCACCGAAAGGGGGTTCGGGGAGCTGTTTTTT. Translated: CASTERGFGELFF.

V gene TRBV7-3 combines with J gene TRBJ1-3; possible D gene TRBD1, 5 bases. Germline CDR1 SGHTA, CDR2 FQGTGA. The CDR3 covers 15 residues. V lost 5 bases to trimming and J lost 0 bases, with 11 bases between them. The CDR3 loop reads CASSPADSSGNTIYF. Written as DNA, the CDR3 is TGTGCCAGCAGCCCGGCTGACAGCTCTGGAAACACCATATATTTT.

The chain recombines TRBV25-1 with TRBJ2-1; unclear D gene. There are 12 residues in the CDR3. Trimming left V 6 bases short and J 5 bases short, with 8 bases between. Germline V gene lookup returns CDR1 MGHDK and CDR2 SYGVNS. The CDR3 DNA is TGTGCCAGCAGAGACACCGACAATGAGCAGTTCTTC. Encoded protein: CASRDTDNEQFF.

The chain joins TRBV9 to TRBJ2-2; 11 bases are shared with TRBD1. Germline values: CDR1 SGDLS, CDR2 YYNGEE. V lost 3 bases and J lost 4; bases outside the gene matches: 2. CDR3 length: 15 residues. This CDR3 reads CASSGTGGVTGELFF. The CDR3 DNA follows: TGTGCCAGCAGCGGGACAGGGGGCGTCACCGGGGAGCTGTTTTTT.

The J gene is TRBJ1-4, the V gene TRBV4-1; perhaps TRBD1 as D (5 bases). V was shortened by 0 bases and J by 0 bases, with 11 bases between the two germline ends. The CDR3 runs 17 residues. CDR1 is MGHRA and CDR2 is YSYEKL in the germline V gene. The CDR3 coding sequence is TGCGCCAGCAGCCAAGAGGGGCGCGTTACAACTAATGAAAAACTGTTTTTT. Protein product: CASSQEGRVTTNEKLFF.

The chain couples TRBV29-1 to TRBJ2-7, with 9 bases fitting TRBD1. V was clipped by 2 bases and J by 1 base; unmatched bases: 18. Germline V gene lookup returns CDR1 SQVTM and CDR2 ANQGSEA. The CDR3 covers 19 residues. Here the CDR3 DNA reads TGCAGCGTTGAATTGGGACATGAGATCCCGGGACAGGGATCCTACGAGCAGTACGTC. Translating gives CSVELGHEIPGQGSYEQYV.

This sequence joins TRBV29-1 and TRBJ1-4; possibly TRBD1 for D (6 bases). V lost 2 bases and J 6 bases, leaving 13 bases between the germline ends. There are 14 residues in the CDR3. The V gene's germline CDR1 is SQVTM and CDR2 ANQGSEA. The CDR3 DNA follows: TGCAGCGTTGAAAGGCAGGGGTTCGATGAAAAACTGTTTTTT. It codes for CSVERQGFDEKLFF.

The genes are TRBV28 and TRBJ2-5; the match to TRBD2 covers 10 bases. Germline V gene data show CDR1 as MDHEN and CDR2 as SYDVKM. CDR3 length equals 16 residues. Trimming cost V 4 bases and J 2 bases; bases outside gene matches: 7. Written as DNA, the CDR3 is TGTGCCAGCAGTTCCCAGGGACTAGCGAAACAAGAGACCCAGTACTTC. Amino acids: CASSSQGLAKQETQYF.

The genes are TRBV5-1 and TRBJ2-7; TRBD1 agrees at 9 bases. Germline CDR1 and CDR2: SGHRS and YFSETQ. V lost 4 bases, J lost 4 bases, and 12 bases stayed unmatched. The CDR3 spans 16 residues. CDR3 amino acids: CASSTRLGTGFYEQYF. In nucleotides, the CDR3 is TGCGCCAGCAGCACCAGACTCGGGACAGGGTTTTACGAGCAGTACTTC.

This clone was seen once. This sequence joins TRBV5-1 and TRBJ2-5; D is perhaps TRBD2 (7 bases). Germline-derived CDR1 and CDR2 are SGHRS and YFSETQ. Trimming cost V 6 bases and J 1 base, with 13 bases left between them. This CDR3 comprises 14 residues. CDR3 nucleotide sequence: TGCGCCAGCATGGGGGGGGCGATCCAAGAGACCCAGTACTTC. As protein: CASMGGAIQETQYF.

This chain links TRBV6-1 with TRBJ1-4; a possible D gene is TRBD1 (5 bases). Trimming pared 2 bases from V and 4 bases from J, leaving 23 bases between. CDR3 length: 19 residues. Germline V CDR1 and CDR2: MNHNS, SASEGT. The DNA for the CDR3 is TGTGCCAGCAGTGAACTTTCGGACGGCTTAGTGGGGCTTAATGAAAAACTGTTTTTT. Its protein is CASSELSDGLVGLNEKLFF.

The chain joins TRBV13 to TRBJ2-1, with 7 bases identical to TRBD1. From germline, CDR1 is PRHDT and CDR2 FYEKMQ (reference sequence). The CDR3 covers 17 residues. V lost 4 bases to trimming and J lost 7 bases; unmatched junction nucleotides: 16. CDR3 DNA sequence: TGTGCCAGCAGCTCCACGTTAAGGACAGGTGGTATGAATGAGCAGTTCTTC. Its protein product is CASSSTLRTGGMNEQFF.

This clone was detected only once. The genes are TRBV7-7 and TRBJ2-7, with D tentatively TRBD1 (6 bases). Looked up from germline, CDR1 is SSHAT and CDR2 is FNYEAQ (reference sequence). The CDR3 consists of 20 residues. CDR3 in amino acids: CASSLQRPGHILTLSYEQYV. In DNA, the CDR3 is TGTGCTAGCAGCTTACAGAGGCCGGGACACATACTGACCCTTTCCTACGAGCAGTACGTC.

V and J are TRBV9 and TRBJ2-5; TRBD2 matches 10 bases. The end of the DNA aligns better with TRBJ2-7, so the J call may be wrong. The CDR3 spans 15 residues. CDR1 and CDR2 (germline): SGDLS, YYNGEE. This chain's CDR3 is CASSVEAGGPYEQYF. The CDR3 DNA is TGTGCCAGCAGCGTAGAAGCGGGGGGGCCATACGAGCAGTACTTC.

CDR3 nucleotides: TGTGCCAGTAGTATCCGGGGTGGGTCCCCGAGCAATCAGCCCCAGCATTTT. As protein: CASSIRGGSPSNQPQHF. V usage is TRBV19 and J usage is TRBJ1-5, with D unresolved. The CDR3 runs to 17 residues. The V gene lost 3 bases and the J gene lost 1 base, with 16 bases spanning the gap. From germline, CDR1 is LNHDA and CDR2 SQIVND (reference sequence).

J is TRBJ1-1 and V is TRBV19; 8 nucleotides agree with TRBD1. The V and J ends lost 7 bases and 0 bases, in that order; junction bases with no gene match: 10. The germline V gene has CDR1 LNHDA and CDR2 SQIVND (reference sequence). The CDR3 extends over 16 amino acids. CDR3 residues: CASTTPGQAMNTEAFF. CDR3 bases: TGTGCCAGTACCACCCCGGGACAGGCAATGAACACTGAAGCTTTCTTT.

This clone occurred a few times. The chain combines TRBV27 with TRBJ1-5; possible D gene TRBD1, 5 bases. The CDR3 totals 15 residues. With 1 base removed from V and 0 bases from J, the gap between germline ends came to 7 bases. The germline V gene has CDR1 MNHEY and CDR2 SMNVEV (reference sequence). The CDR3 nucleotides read TGTGCCAGCAGTTTATGGGGGGATAGCAATCAGCCCCAGCATTTT. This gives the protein CASSLWGDSNQPQHF.

CDR3 region: CASSPTSGLYNEQFF. The CDR3 DNA is TGTGCCAGCAGTCCTACTAGCGGCCTCTACAATGAGCAGTTCTTC. The genes are TRBV2 and TRBJ2-1, with 8 bases aligning to TRBD2. CDR1 SNHLY and CDR2 FYNNEI come from the germline V gene. The V and J ends lost 5 bases and 3 bases, in that order; junction bases with no gene match: 6. CDR3 length: 15 amino acids. Drawing the rest from reference TRBV2 and TRBJ2-1, the complete variable domain is EPEVTQTPSHQVTQMGQEVILRCVPISNHLYFYWYRQILGQKVEFLVSFYNNEISEKSEIFDDQFSVERPDGSNFTLKIRSTKLEDSAMYFCASSPTSGLYNEQFFGPGTRLTVL.

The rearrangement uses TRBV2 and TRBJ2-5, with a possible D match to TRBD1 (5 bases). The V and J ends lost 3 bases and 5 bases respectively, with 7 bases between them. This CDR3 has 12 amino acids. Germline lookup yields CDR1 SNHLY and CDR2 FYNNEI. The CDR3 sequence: CASSDRVETQYF. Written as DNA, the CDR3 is TGTGCCAGCAGTGACAGGGTCGAGACCCAGTACTTC.

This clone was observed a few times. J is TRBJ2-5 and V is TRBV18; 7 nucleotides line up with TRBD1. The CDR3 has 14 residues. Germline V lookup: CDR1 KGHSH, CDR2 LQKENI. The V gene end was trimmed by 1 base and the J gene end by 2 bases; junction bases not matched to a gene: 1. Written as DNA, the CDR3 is TGTGCCAGCTCACCACGACAGGGTCAAGAGACCCAGTACTTC. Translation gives CASSPRQGQETQYF.

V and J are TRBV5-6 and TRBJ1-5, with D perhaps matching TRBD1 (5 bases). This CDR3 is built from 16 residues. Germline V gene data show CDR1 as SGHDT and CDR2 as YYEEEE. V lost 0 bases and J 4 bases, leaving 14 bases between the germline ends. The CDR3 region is CASSLDGGGRNQPQHF. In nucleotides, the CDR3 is TGTGCCAGCAGCTTGGATGGGGGAGGTCGAAATCAGCCCCAGCATTTT.

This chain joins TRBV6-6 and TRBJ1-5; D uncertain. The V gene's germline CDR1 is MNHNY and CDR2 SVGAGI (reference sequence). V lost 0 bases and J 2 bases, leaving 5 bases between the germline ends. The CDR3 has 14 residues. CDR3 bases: TGTGCCAGCAGTTACTCCCCGGGCAATCAGCCCCAGCATTTT. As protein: CASSYSPGNQPQHF.

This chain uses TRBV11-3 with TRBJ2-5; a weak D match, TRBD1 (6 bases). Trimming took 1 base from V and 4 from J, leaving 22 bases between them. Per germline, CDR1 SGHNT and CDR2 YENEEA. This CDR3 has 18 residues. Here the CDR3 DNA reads TGTGCCAGCAGCTTAGGGGTCGGTGGGGGCCCTTCGCGAGAGACCCAGTACTTC. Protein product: CASSLGVGGGPSRETQYF.

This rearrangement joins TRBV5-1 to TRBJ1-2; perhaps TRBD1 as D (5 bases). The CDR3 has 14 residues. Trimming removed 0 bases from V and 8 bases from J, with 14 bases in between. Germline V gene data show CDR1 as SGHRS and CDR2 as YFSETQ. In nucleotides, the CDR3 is TGCGCCAGCAGCTTGGAGACAGACTCTGGAGGCTACACCTTC. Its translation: CASSLETDSGGYTF.

CDR3 nucleotides: TGTGCCAGCTCACCAAACAGACGGGAGACCCAGTACTTC. Translation gives CASSPNRRETQYF. The V gene is TRBV18, the J gene TRBJ2-5; D is unresolved. Trimming left V 2 bases short and J 5 bases short, with 9 bases between. The germline V gene encodes CDR1 KGHSH and CDR2 LQKENI. This CDR3 has 13 amino acids.

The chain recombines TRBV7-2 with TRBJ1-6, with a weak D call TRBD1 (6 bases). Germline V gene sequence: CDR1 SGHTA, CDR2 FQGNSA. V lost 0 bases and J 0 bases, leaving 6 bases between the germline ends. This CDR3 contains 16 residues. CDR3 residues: CASSLAGGSYNSPLHF. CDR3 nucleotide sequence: TGTGCCAGCAGCTTAGCAGGGGGCTCCTATAATTCACCCCTCCACTTT.